Shown below are 31 T cell receptor beta chains from a single sample sequenced in a study of read filtering for tumor transcriptome and immune sequencing. Molecular barcoded adaptors covering alpha/delta and beta/gamma chains were used on around 370 ng RNA. Each CDR3 protein gets one entry after TCRdb re-called the reads with MiXCR. The sample consists of tens of thousands of distinct CDR3 sequences, roughly 13% of them appearing once. Sequencing was done on a sample of a population of CD138-negative cells sorted from bone marrow. The receptor source for this set is a donor aged 40 or over with multiple myeloma.

The chain links TRBV2 to TRBJ2-1; perhaps TRBD2 as D (6 bases). This CDR3 is built from 15 residues. Trimming took 10 bases from V and 6 from J, leaving 22 bases between them. CDR1 and CDR2 (germline): SNHLY, FYNNEI. CDR3 coding DNA: TGTGCCATCCCAAATCCGGGACTGGAGAGCAATGAGCAGTTCTTC. Translating gives CAIPNPGLESNEQFF.

This clonotype showed up many times. The chain employs TRBV29-1 and TRBJ2-1; D gene unclear. V dropped 1 base and J dropped 2 bases, with 15 bases sitting between them. Per the germline V gene, CDR1 is SQVTM and CDR2 is ANQGSEA. This CDR3 spans 16 amino acids. CDR3 region: CSVEGPARRTYNEQFF. The CDR3 DNA reads TGCAGCGTTGAAGGGCCCGCTCGGAGAACCTACAATGAGCAGTTCTTC.

This clonotype was counted ten times or more. J is TRBJ2-5 and V is TRBV29-1; D uncertain. The CDR3 extends over 11 amino acids. In germline, CDR1 is SQVTM, CDR2 ANQGSEA. Trimming cost V 6 bases and J 5 bases, with 10 bases left between them. The CDR3 spells CSVLLGETQYF. CDR3 DNA sequence: TGCAGCGTGCTCCTAGGGGAGACCCAGTACTTC.

This clonotype is medium-sized by share. The chain uses TRBV5-4 and TRBJ2-6; 8 bases align to TRBD1. Germline V CDR1 and CDR2: SGHNT, YYREEE (reference sequence). This CDR3 spans 18 amino acids. V shed 3 bases and J 4 bases; nucleotides not matched to a gene: 12. Here the CDR3 reads CASSSDRETSLGANVLTF. DNA for the CDR3: TGTGCCAGCAGCTCGGACAGGGAAACGTCTCTGGGGGCCAACGTCCTGACTTTC.

This clonotype was found many times. This rearrangement joins TRBV5-1 to TRBJ2-1, with 7 bases lining up with TRBD2. With V trimmed by 0 bases and J by 5 bases, 2 bases remained unmatched. The CDR3 totals 14 residues. CDR1 SGHRS and CDR2 YFSETQ come from the germline V gene. The CDR3 loop is CASSLAGTNNEQFF. The CDR3 DNA sequence: TGCGCCAGCAGCTTGGCCGGGACTAACAATGAGCAGTTCTTC.

This clonotype was detected a few times. This chain connects TRBV7-9 to TRBJ2-1, with TRBD1 as a possible D gene (6 bases). V lost 1 base, J lost 4 bases, and 11 bases lay in between. This CDR3 has 15 amino acids. Germline loops: CDR1 SEHNR, CDR2 FQNEAQ (reference sequence). CDR3 bases: TGTGCCAGCAGCTTAGATGCAGGGGAATACAATGAGCAGTTCTTC. Residues: CASSLDAGEYNEQFF.

At least ten counts were recorded for this clonotype. This chain uses TRBV5-1 with TRBJ1-1; D unclear. The V end lost 2 bases, the J end lost 1 base, and 6 bases lay between the germline ends. CDR1 SGHRS and CDR2 YFSETQ come from the germline V gene. The CDR3 is made up of 13 amino acids. CDR3: CASSFQQNTEAFF. CDR3 DNA: TGCGCCAGCAGCTTCCAGCAGAACACTGAAGCTTTCTTT.

This clonotype was seen repeatedly, ten times or more. This chain connects TRBV5-1 to TRBJ2-1; no reliable D call. V was shortened by 4 bases and J by 3 bases, with 8 bases between the two germline ends. The germline gives CDR1 SGHRS, CDR2 YFSETQ. This CDR3 region has 13 residues. CDR3 region: CASSHPSYNEQFF. CDR3 sequence (DNA): TGCGCCAGCAGCCATCCAAGCTACAATGAGCAGTTCTTC. Looking up the rest from reference TRBV5-1 and TRBJ2-1 gives the full variable domain: KAGVTQTPRYLIKTRGQQVTLSCSPISGHRSVSWYQQTPGQGLQFLFEYFSETQRNKGNFPGRFSGRQFSNSRSEMNVSTLELGDSALYLCASSHPSYNEQFFGPGTRLTVL.

This clonotype was recorded at least ten times. The chain has TRBV15 and TRBJ2-2; 10 bases match TRBD2. The CDR3 is made up of 17 amino acids. V dropped 1 base and J dropped 7; count of bases not matched to a gene: 9. CDR1 and CDR2 from the germline V gene are LNHNV and YYDKDF (reference sequence). CDR3 sequence (DNA): TGTGCCACCAGCAGAGGAGCAGCGGGAGGGCCTAACGGGGAGCTGTTTTTT. Encoded protein: CATSRGAAGGPNGELFF. Full variable domain (remainder filled in from reference TRBV15 and TRBJ2-2): DAMVIQNPRYQVTQFGKPVTLSCSQTLNHNVMYWYQQKSSQAPKLLFHYYDKDFNNEADTPDNFQSRRPNTSFCFLDIRSPGLGDTAMYLCATSRGAAGGPNGELFFGEGSRLTVL.

This clonotype was counted many times. The V call is TRBV6-2 or TRBV6-3, the J call TRBJ2-7; no clear D. This CDR3 has 15 amino acids. V was shortened by 5 bases and J by 1 base, with 15 bases between the two germline ends. The germline gives CDR1 MNHEY, CDR2 SVGEGT. DNA for the CDR3: TGTGCCAGCAGTCACCGGGCCAGCGCTTCCTACGAGCAGTACTTC. Its protein product is CASSHRASASYEQYF.

This clonotype was seen at least ten times. The DNA of the CDR3 is TGTGCCAGCAGCTTGACTAGCGGGAGTGCGGAGACCCAGTACTTC. It yields the protein CASSLTSGSAETQYF. The chain is built from TRBV7-9 and TRBJ2-5; 12 bases map to TRBD2. V shed 3 bases and J 5 bases; nucleotides not matched to a gene: 4. The CDR3 is 15 residues long. The germline gives CDR1 SEHNR, CDR2 FQNEAQ (reference sequence).

Only one count was recorded for this clonotype. At one end the junction does not follow the germline gene, possibly because of a read error. The chain is built from TRBV28 and TRBJ2-6; D possibly corresponds to TRBD1 (5 bases). CDR1 and CDR2 from the germline V gene are MDHEN and SYDVKM. This CDR3 has 17 amino acids. The CDR3 nucleotides are TGTGCCAGCAGTCCTCCGACAGCAAAGGCTGGGGCCAACGTCCTGTCTTTC. Translation gives CASSPPTAKAGANVLSF.

At least ten counts were recorded for this clonotype. The chain carries TRBV28 and TRBJ2-5, with 8 nucleotides matching TRBD2. The CDR3 is 13 amino acids. Per germline, CDR1 MDHEN and CDR2 SYDVKM. V shed 10 bases, J shed 6 bases, and the junction held 10 bases outside the gene matches. The CDR3 protein is CATRNPGGKTQYF. The CDR3 bases are TGTGCCACTAGAAACCCGGGGGGGAAGACCCAGTACTTC.

This clonotype was observed many times. The V call is TRBV24-1, the J call TRBJ2-5; 7 bases are shared with TRBD1. Germline CDR1 KGHDR, CDR2 SFDVKD. There are 17 residues in the CDR3. Trimming took 3 bases from V and 5 from J; bases not matched to a gene: 14. The CDR3 nucleotides read TGTGCCACCAGTGATCCTACAGGGGACAGTACGGAGGAGACCCAGTACTTC. Protein: CATSDPTGDSTEETQYF.

The sample holds many counts of this clonotype. The chain links TRBV4-2 to TRBJ2-3, with TRBD2 matching over 9 bases. The length of the CDR3 is 19 residues. Germline loops: CDR1 LGHNA, CDR2 YNFKEQ. Unmatched junction bases numbered 12, after V lost 0 bases and J lost 2 bases. CDR3 in amino acids: CASSQDLTGTSLFTDTQYF. The CDR3 bases are TGTGCCAGCAGCCAAGACTTAACCGGGACTAGCCTGTTCACAGATACGCAGTATTTT.

Worth noting for this clonotype: A much larger clonotype is one base distant, so this may be a read error. This chain joins TRBV11-2 and TRBJ2-4; D is ambiguous. The CDR3 has 15 amino acids. Germline CDR1 and CDR2: SGHAT and FQNNGV. This CDR3 is CASSGSGIAKNTQYF. The CDR3 DNA sequence: TGTGCCAGCAGCGGCTCAGGTATAGCCAAAAACACTCAGTACTTC.

This clonotype came up a few times. The chain employs TRBV7-2 and TRBJ2-3, with 15 bases identical to TRBD2. The junction had 3 bases not matched to a gene; V was cut back by 3 bases and J by 11 bases. The germline V gene has CDR1 SGHTA and CDR2 FQGNSA. There are 14 residues in the CDR3. CDR3 sequence (DNA): TGTGCCAGCAGCTTTGGACTAGCGGGAGGGGGGCAGTATTTT. It codes for CASSFGLAGGGQYF. Supplemented by reference TRBV7-2 and TRBJ2-3, the full variable domain reads GAGVSQSPSNKVTEKGKDVELRCDPISGHTALYWYRQSLGQGLEFLIYFQGNSAPDKSGLPSDRFSAERTGGSVSTLTIQRTQQEDSAVYLCASSFGLAGGGQYFGPGTRLTVL.

This clonotype was counted at least ten times. J is TRBJ1-5 and V is TRBV3-1; D is undetermined. From germline, CDR1 is LGHDT and CDR2 YNNKEL (reference sequence). The CDR3 length is 13 residues. The V end lost 4 bases, the J end lost 3 bases, and 7 bases lay between the germline ends. CDR3 loop: CASSLQLNQPQHF. DNA for the CDR3: TGTGCCAGCAGCCTACAGCTCAATCAGCCCCAGCATTTT.

J is TRBJ2-3 and V is TRBV10-3, with TRBD2 matching 8 bases. The junction had 7 bases not matched to a gene; V was cut back by 7 bases and J by 4 bases. CDR3 length equals 14 residues. Germline CDR1 and CDR2: ENHRY and SYGVKD. For the CDR3, the DNA is TGTGCCATCAAAGAGCGGGAGTTCCCAGATACGCAGTATTTT. Translated: CAIKEREFPDTQYF.

In this sample, this clonotype turned up many times. The rearrangement links TRBV7-2 to TRBJ2-4, with TRBD1 as a possible D gene (6 bases). The CDR3 spans 16 residues. The germline V gene encodes CDR1 SGHTA and CDR2 FQGNSA. V lost 5 bases and J lost 0, with 14 bases in between. CDR3 sequence reads: CASSPRTAVAKNIQYF. DNA for the CDR3: TGTGCCAGCAGCCCCCGGACAGCGGTAGCCAAAAACATTCAGTACTTC.

This clonotype was seen repeatedly, ten times or more. This chain connects TRBV18 to TRBJ2-1; D is uncertain. CDR1 and CDR2 from the germline V gene are KGHSH and LQKENI. CDR3 size: 13 residues. V was clipped by 6 bases and J by 3 bases, with 9 bases between them. As DNA, the CDR3 is TGTGCCAGCTCCCCCCAAAACTACAATGAGCAGTTCTTC. Its translation: CASSPQNYNEQFF. The full variable domain, completed using reference TRBV18 and TRBJ2-1, is NAGVMQNPRHLVRRRGQEARLRCSPMKGHSHVYWYRQLPEEGLKFMVYLQKENIIDESGMPKERFSAEFPKEGPSILRIQQVVRGDSAAYFCASSPQNYNEQFFGPGTRLTVL.

A word on this clonotype: Just one base apart from a much larger clone, this may be a read error. Because it lacks the conserved phenylalanine or tryptophan at the end, this CDR3 is likely a read error. This rearrangement joins TRBV7-9 to TRBJ2-1, with TRBD2 identical over 13 bases. The CDR3 is 17 amino acids. The germline CDR1 and CDR2 sequences are SEHNR and FQNEAQ (reference sequence). V lost 5 bases to trimming and J lost 10 bases; unmatched junction nucleotides: 14. The CDR3 loop reads CASSPQGLAGDNNEQFL. The CDR3 bases are TGTGCCAGCAGCCCCCAAGGACTAGCGGGAGACAATAACGAGCAGTTCCTC.

This clonotype was picked up many times. CDR3 nucleotide sequence: TGTGCCAGCAGCTTACAGCGGGAGAAATCCGAGCAGTACTTC. This encodes CASSLQREKSEQYF. The chain is built from TRBV7-2 and TRBJ2-7, with 8 bases identical to TRBD2. There are 14 residues in the CDR3. The V gene's germline CDR1 is SGHTA and CDR2 FQGNSA. V trimming: 2 bases; J trimming: 6 bases; junction bases outside the gene matches: 6.

Ten or more counts support this clonotype. The chain recombines TRBV20-1 with TRBJ2-2; a possible D gene is TRBD1 (5 bases). Trimming took 5 bases from V and 1 from J, leaving 17 bases between them. The CDR3 contains 16 residues. Germline V lookup: CDR1 DFQATT, CDR2 SNEGSKA (reference sequence). CDR3 sequence reads: CSAGKEAGWNTGELFF. CDR3 in DNA: TGCAGTGCTGGGAAAGAGGCAGGGTGGAACACCGGGGAGCTGTTTTTT.

The table lists this clonotype with many counts. The chain joins TRBV29-1 to TRBJ2-3, with D maybe TRBD2 (6 bases). From germline, CDR1 is SQVTM and CDR2 ANQGSEA. Trimming took 7 bases from V and 2 from J, leaving 13 bases between them. The CDR3 is made up of 13 amino acids. CDR3 DNA: TGCAGCGGTCTTGGCGGGGCCACAGATACGCAGTATTTT. Residues: CSGLGGATDTQYF.

V usage is TRBV28 and J usage is TRBJ2-5; D gene ambiguous. V was cut by 2 bases and J by 5 bases, with 3 bases left in between. CDR1 and CDR2 (germline): MDHEN, SYDVKM. This CDR3 comprises 11 residues. The DNA for the CDR3 is TGTGCCAGCAGTTTAAGGGAGACCCAGTACTTC. It specifies CASSLRETQYF.

The sample holds many counts of this clonotype. The V and J genes are TRBV12-3 or TRBV12-4 and TRBJ1-1, with TRBD1 as a possible D gene (5 bases). The CDR3 contains 17 residues. V was trimmed by 7 bases and J by 1 base, leaving 22 bases between them. The CDR3 region is CASTPPLLAGQNTEAFF. The CDR3, as DNA: TGTGCCAGCACCCCACCCTTGCTCGCAGGGCAGAACACTGAAGCTTTCTTT.

The sample holds many counts of this clonotype. The rearrangement uses TRBV19 and TRBJ2-7; D uncertain. The CDR3 length is 13 residues. V lost 3 bases, J lost 5 bases, and 11 bases lay in between. The germline gives CDR1 LNHDA, CDR2 SQIVND (reference sequence). The CDR3 sequence is CASSIPWRDEQYF. CDR3 nucleotide sequence: TGTGCCAGTAGTATTCCGTGGCGCGACGAGCAGTACTTC.

At least ten counts were recorded for this clonotype. CDR3 loop: CASRWGEGDTQYF. The DNA for the CDR3 is TGCGCCAGCAGATGGGGCGAGGGGGATACGCAGTATTTT. The genes are TRBV5-1 and TRBJ2-3; D is perhaps TRBD1 or TRBD2 (5 bases each). The CDR3 is 13 amino acids. V was pared by 5 bases and J by 6 bases, with 13 bases between. Germline lookup yields CDR1 SGHRS and CDR2 YFSETQ.

The J gene is TRBJ1-3, the V gene TRBV7-2; weak D call: TRBD1 (5 bases). Trimming left V 0 bases short and J 2 bases short, with 8 bases between. CDR3 size: 15 residues. Germline lookup yields CDR1 SGHTA and CDR2 FQGNSA. The CDR3 DNA reads as TGTGCCAGCAGCTTAGCGCGGGGGACTGGAAACACCATATATTTT. This sequence encodes CASSLARGTGNTIYF.

This clonotype was picked up many times. The chain uses TRBV2 and TRBJ1-1; D remains unclear. CDR1 and CDR2 from the germline V gene are SNHLY and FYNNEI. V lost 7 bases to trimming and J lost 1 base, with 10 bases between them. The CDR3 sequence is 13 residues long. The chain's CDR3 is CASKDGRNTEAFF. The CDR3 DNA reads TGTGCCAGCAAGGACGGGAGGAACACTGAAGCTTTCTTT.